The entry that follows covers one TCR beta chain sequence. This sample is drawn from a study of blood T cell repertoires in COVID-19. Authors' data handling: Counts of nucleated cells, estimated from reference gene primer amplification, were obtained. Sequencing used immunoSEQ multiplex PCR; TCRdb keeps in-frame clones, though not all of them. The V and J calls and the clone size are those of that table, but D and trimming were determined from the DNA. This table holds around 360,000 clones, 87% found once. This CDR3 contains 16 residues. Germline V lookup: CDR1 SGHNT, CDR2 YENEEA. V lost 5 bases to trimming and J lost 2 bases, with 16 bases between them.

The clonotype comes from a woman in her twenties or thirties with COVID-19, enrolled during active disease. V gene TRBV11-3 combines with J gene TRBJ2-1; TRBD2 is a possible D gene (7 bases). Sequencing was performed on peripheral blood. The CDR3 DNA sequence: TGTGCCAGCAGCCGGGGGGCTAGCGGAGCCTACAATGAGCAGTTCTTC. It encodes CASSRGASGAYNEQFF.